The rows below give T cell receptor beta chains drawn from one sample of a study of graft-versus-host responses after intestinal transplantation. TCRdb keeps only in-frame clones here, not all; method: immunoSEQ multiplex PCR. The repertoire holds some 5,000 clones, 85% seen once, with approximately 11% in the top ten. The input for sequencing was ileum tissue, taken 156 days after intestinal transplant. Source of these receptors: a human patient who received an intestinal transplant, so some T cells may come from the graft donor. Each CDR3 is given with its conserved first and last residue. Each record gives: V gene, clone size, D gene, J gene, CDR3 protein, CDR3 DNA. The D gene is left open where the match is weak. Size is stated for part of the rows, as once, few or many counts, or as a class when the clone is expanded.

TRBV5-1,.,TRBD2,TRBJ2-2,CASSPRSSGASTGELFF,TGCGCCAGCAGCCCCCGGAGTAGCGGGGCGAGCACCGGGGAGCTGTTTTTT
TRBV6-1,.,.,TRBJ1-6,CASSEGTDNSPLHF,TGTGCCAGCAGTGAAGGGACAGATAATTCACCCCTCCACTTT
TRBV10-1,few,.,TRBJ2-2,CASSDGGELFF,TGCGCCAGCAGTGACGGGGGGGAGCTGTTTTTT
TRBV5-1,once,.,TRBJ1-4,CASSLQASTNEKLFF,TGCGCCAGCAGCTTGCAGGCTTCAACTAATGAAAAACTGTTTTTT
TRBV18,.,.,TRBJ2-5,CASSPPRPQETQYF,TGTGCCAGCTCACCACCGCGGCCCCAAGAGACCCAGTACTTC
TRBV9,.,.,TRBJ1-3,CASSVGPRGNTIYF,TGTGCCAGCAGCGTAGGGCCCCGAGGAAACACCATATATTTT
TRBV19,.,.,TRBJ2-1,CATKGDGTLQFF,TGTGCCACTAAAGGCGACGGAACACTGCAGTTCTTC
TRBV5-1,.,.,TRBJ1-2,CASSLRGQNYGYTF,TGCGCCAGCAGCTTGAGGGGTCAAAACTATGGCTACACCTTC
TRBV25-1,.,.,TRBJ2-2,CASSDEGNVNTGELFF,TGTGCCAGCAGTGACGAGGGCAACGTGAACACCGGGGAGCTGTTTTTT
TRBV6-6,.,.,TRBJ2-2,CASSPNTGELFF,TGTGCCAGCAGTCCTAACACCGGGGAGCTGTTTTTT
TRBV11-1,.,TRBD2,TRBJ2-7,CASSLTSGSYEQYF,TGTGCCAGCAGCTTGACTAGCGGGAGCTACGAGCAGTACTTC
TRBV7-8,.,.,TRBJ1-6,CASSLVGRQNNSPLHF,TGTGCCAGCAGCTTAGTGGGGCGGCAGAATAATTCACCCCTCCACTTT
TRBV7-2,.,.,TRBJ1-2,CASSIDRNYGYTF,TGTGCCAGCAGTATTGACAGAAACTATGGCTACACCTTC
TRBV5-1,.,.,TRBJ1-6,CASSLGQALGSPLHF,TGCGCCAGCAGCTTGGGTCAGGCCCTTGGATCACCCCTCCACTTT
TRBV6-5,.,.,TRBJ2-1,CASSPGGSLYNEQFF,TGTGCCAGCAGCCCTGGCGGTAGCCTCTACAATGAGCAGTTCTTC
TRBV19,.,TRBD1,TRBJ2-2,CASSHGTGNTGELFF,TGTGCCAGTAGCCACGGGACAGGGAACACCGGGGAGCTGTTTTTT
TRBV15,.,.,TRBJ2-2,CATSTRGTGELFF,TGTGCCACCAGCACCAGGGGTACGGGGGAGCTGTTTTTT
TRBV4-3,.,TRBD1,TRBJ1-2,CASSQGTGWGYTF,TGCGCCAGCAGCCAAGGGACAGGATGGGGCTACACCTTC
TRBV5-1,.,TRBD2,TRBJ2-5,CASSKWREGAETQYF,TGCGCCAGCAGCAAGTGGCGGGAGGGGGCAGAGACCCAGTACTTC
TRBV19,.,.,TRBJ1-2,CASSPGTVGYTF,TGTGCCAGTAGTCCGGGGACGGTTGGCTACACCTTC
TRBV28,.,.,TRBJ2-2,CASNQGGSGELFF,TGTGCCAGCAACCAGGGGGGGTCCGGGGAGCTGTTTTTT
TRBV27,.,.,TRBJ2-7,CASSPRILEVQQYF,TGTGCCAGCAGTCCCCGGATCCTGGAGGTCCAGCAGTACTTC
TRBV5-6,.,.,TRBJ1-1,CASSLYLSRPTEAFF,TGTGCCAGCAGCTTGTATCTGTCCCGCCCCACTGAAGCTTTCTTT
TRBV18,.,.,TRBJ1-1,CASSPLGAGDTEAFF,TGTGCCAGCTCACCTCTGGGGGCCGGGGACACTGAAGCTTTCTTT
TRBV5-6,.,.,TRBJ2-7,CASSLVSSYEQYF,TGTGCCAGCAGCTTAGTCTCATCCTACGAGCAGTACTTC
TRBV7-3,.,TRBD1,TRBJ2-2,CASSATGANTGELFF,TGTGCCAGCAGCGCGACAGGGGCGAACACCGGGGAGCTGTTTTTT